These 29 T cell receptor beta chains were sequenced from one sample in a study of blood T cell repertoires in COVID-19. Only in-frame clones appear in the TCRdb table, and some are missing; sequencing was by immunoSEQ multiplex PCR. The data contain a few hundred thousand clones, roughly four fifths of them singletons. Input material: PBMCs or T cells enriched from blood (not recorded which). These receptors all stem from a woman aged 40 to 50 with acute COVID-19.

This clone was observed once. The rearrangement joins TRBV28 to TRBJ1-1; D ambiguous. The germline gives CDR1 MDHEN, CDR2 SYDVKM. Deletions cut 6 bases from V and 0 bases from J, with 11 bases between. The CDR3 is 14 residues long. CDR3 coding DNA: TGTGCCAGCAGCCTATCGCCCGTGAACACTGAAGCTTTCTTT. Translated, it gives CASSLSPVNTEAFF.

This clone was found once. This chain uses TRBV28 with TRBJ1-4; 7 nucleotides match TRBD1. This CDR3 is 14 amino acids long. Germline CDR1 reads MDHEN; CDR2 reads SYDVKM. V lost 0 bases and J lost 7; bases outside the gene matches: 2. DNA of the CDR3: TGTGCCAGCAGTTTATGGACAGGGTTTGAAAAACTGTTTTTT. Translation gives CASSLWTGFEKLFF.

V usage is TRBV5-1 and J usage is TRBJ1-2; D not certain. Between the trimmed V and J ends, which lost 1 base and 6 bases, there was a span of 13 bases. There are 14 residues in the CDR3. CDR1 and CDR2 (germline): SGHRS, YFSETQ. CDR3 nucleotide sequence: TGCGCCAGCAGCTTGAGTCGACCAGAGGATGGCTACACCTTC. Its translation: CASSLSRPEDGYTF.

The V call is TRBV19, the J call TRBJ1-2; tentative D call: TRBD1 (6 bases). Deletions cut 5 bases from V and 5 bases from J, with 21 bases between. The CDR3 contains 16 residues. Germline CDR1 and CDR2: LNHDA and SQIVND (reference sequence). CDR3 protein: CASSPGTIRAYYGYTF. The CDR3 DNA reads TGTGCCAGTAGTCCAGGGACAATCCGCGCCTATTATGGCTACACCTTC.

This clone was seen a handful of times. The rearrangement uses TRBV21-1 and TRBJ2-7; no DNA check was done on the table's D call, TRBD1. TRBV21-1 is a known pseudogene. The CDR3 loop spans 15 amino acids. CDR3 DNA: TGTGCCAGCAGCAAAGACGAGGCGACAGATTACGAGCAGTACTTC. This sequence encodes CASSKDEATDYEQYF.

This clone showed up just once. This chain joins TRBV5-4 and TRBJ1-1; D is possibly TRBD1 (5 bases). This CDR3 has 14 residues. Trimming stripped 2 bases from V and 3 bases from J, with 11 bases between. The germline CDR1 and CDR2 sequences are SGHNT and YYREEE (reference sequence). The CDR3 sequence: CASSFGAAHTEAFF. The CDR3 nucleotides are TGTGCCAGCAGCTTTGGGGCAGCACACACTGAAGCTTTCTTT.

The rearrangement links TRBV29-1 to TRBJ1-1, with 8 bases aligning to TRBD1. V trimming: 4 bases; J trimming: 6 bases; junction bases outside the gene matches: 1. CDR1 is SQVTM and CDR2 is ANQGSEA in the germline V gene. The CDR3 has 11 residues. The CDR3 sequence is CSVAGGAEAFF. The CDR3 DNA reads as TGCAGCGTTGCAGGGGGCGCTGAAGCTTTCTTT.

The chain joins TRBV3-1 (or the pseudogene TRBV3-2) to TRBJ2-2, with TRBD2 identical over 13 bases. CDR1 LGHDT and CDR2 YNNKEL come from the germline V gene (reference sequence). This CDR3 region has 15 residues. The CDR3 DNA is TGTGCAGCGACTAGCGGGGGGTCTAACACCGGGGAGCTGTTTTTT. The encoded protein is CAATSGGSNTGELFF.

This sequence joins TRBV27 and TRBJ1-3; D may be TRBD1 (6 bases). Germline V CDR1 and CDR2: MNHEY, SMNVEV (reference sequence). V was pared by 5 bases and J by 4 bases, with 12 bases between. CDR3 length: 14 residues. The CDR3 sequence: CASSTAGTGNTIYF. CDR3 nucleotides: TGTGCCAGCAGTACGGCCGGGACAGGAAACACCATATATTTT.

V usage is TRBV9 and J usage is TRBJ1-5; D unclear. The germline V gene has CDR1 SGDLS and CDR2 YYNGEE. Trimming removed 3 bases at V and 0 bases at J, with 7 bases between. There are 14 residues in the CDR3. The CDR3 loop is CASSALNSNQPQHF. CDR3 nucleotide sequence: TGTGCCAGCAGCGCACTAAATAGCAATCAGCCCCAGCATTTT. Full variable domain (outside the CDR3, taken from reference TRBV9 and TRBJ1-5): DSGVTQTPKHLITATGQRVTLRCSPRSGDLSVYWYQQSLDQGLQFLIQYYNGEERAKGNILERFSAQQFPDLHSELNLSSLELGDSALYFCASSALNSNQPQHFGDGTRLSIL.

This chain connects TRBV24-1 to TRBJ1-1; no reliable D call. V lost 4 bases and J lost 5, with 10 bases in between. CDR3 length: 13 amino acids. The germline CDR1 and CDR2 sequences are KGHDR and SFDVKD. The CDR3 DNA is TGTGCCACCAGTGACGGCGGGAGAACTGAAGCTTTCTTT. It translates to CATSDGGRTEAFF.

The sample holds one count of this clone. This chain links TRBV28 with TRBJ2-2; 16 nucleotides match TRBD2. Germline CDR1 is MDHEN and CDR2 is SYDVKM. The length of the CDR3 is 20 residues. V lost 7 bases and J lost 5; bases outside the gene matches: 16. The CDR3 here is CASNTPGTSGRAGGTGELFF. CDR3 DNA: TGTGCCAGCAACACCCCCGGGACTAGCGGGAGGGCTGGGGGGACCGGGGAGCTGTTTTTT.

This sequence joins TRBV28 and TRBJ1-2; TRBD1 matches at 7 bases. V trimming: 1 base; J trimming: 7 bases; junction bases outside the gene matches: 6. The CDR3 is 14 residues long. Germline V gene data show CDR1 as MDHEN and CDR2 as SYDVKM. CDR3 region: CASSLSDRAGGYTF. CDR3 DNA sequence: TGTGCCAGCAGTTTATCCGACAGGGCGGGTGGCTACACCTTC.

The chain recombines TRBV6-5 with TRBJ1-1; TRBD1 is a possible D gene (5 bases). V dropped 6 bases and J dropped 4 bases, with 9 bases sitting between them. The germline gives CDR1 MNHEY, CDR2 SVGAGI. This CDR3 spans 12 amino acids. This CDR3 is CASRGEGTEAFF. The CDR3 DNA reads TGTGCCAGCAGGGGGGAGGGCACTGAAGCTTTCTTT.

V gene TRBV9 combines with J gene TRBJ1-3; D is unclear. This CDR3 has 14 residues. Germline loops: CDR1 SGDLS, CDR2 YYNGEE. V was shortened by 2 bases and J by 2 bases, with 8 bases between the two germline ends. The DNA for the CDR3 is TGTGCCAGCAGCGTTCGCGGTGCTGGAAACACCATATATTTT. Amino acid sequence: CASSVRGAGNTIYF. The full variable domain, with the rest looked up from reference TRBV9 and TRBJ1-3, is DSGVTQTPKHLITATGQRVTLRCSPRSGDLSVYWYQQSLDQGLQFLIQYYNGEERAKGNILERFSAQQFPDLHSELNLSSLELGDSALYFCASSVRGAGNTIYFGEGSWLTVV.

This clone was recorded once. The CDR3 here is CASSLQGARSEAFF. CDR3 coding DNA: TGTGCCAGCTCCCTACAGGGGGCGCGTTCTGAAGCTTTCTTT. J is TRBJ1-1 and V is TRBV18; 9 bases agree with TRBD1. V lost 6 bases and J lost 6; bases outside the gene matches: 8. The CDR3 sequence is 14 residues long. Germline values: CDR1 KGHSH, CDR2 LQKENI.

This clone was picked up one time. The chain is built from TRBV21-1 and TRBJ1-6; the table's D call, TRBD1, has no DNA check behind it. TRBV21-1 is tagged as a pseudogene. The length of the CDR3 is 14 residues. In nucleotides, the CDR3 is TGTGCCAAAGATCAGGGGGCCCCTAATTCACCCCTCCACTTT. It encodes CAKDQGAPNSPLHF.

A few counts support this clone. CDR3 loop: CASRGTGTTEAFF. Written as DNA, the CDR3 is TGTGCCAGCAGGGGGACAGGGACCACTGAAGCTTTCTTT. The rearrangement joins TRBV7-9 to TRBJ1-1; 9 bases are a match to TRBD1. Germline values: CDR1 SEHNR, CDR2 FQNEAQ (reference sequence). This CDR3 has 13 residues. The junction had 3 bases not matched to a gene; V was cut back by 6 bases and J by 4 bases.

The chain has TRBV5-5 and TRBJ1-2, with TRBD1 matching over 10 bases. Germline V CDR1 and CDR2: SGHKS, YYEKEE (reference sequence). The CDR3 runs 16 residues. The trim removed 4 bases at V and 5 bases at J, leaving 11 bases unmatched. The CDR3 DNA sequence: TGTGCCAGCAGCCCGAGGGTCGGGACAGGGGCTTATGGCTACACCTTC. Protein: CASSPRVGTGAYGYTF.

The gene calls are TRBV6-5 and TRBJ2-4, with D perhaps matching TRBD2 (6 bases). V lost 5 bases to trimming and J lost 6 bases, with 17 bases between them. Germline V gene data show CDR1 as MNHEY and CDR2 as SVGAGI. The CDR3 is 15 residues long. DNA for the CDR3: TGTGCCAGCAGTCGGTTTGGGCAGGGAGGAAACATTCAGTACTTC. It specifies CASSRFGQGGNIQYF.

Here the CDR3 reads CASSLASGVQETQYF. For the CDR3, the DNA is TGCGCCAGCAGCTTGGCTAGCGGGGTCCAAGAGACCCAGTACTTC. The genes are TRBV5-1 and TRBJ2-5, with 9 bases aligning to TRBD2. CDR3 length: 15 residues. With V trimmed by 0 bases and J by 1 base, 1 base remained unmatched. Germline V gives CDR1 SGHRS, CDR2 YFSETQ.

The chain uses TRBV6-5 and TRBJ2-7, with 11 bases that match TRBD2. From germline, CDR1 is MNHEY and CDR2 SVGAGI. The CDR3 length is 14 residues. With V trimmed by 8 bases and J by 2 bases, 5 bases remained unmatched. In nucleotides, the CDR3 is TGTGCCAGCCAGGAGGGACTAGCGGCCTACGAGCAGTACTTC. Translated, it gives CASQEGLAAYEQYF.

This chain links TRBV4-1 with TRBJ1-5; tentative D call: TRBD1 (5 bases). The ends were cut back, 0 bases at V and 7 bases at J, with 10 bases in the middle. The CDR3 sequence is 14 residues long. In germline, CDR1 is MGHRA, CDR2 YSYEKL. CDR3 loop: CASSQDGAGQPQHF. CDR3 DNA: TGCGCCAGCAGCCAAGACGGGGCGGGGCAGCCCCAGCATTTT.

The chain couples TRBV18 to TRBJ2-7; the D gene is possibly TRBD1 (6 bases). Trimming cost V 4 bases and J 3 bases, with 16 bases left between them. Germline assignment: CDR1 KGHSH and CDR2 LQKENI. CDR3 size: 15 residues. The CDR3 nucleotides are TGTGCCAGCTCACGCCCTGGACAGAAGAACTACGAGCAGTACTTC. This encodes CASSRPGQKNYEQYF.

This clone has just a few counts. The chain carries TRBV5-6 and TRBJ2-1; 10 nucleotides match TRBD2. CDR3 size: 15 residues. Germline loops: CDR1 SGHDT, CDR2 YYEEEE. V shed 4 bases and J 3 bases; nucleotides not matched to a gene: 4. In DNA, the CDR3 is TGTGCCAGCAGCCGTTGGACTAGCGGCTACAATGAGCAGTTCTTC. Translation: CASSRWTSGYNEQFF.

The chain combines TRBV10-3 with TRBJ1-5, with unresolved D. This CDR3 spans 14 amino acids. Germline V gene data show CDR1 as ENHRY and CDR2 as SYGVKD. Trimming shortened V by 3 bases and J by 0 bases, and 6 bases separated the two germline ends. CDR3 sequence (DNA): TGTGCCATCAGTGACGGGAATAGCAATCAGCCCCAGCATTTT. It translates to CAISDGNSNQPQHF.

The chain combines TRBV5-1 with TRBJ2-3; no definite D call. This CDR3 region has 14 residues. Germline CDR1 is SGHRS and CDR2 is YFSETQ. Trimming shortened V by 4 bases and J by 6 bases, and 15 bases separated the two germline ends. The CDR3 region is CASSPEVGGDTQYF. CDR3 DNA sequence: TGCGCCAGCAGCCCCGAGGTGGGTGGGGATACGCAGTATTTT.

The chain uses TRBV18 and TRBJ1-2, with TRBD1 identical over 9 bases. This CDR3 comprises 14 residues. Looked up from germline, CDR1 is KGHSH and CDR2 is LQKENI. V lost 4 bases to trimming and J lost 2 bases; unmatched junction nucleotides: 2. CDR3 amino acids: CASSRGTGNYGYTF. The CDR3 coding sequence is TGTGCCAGCTCACGCGGGACAGGGAACTATGGCTACACCTTC. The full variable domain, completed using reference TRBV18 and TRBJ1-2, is NAGVMQNPRHLVRRRGQEARLRCSPMKGHSHVYWYRQLPEEGLKFMVYLQKENIIDESGMPKERFSAEFPKEGPSILRIQQVVRGDSAAYFCASSRGTGNYGYTFGSGTRLTVV.

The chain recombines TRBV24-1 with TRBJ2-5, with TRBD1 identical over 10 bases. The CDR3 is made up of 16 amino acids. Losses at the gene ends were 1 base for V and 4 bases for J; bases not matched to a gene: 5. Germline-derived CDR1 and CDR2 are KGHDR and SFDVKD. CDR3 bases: TGTGCCACCAGTGATTTACCAGGGGACAGGGGAGAGACCCAGTACTTC. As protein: CATSDLPGDRGETQYF.